What follows describes a single T cell receptor beta chain. Antigen specificity is unknown. This entry is derived from a study of OX40 agonist ivuxolimab in advanced cancers. Study context: Ivuxolimab, an agonistic anti-OX40 (CD134) antibody, was given to patients. Overall study results and limits: At doses 0.1 to 3.0 mg/kg, CD4+ and CD8+ clones expanded.

The CDR3 runs to 16 residues. Trimming removed 1 base at V and 2 bases at J, with 15 bases between. Germline CDR1 reads SGHAT; CDR2 reads FQNNGV. The method was immunoSEQ multiplex PCR; TCRdb's version includes in-frame clones alone and lacks a portion of them. The sample includes tens of thousands of clones, 86% of them seen just once. This chain joins TRBV11-2 and TRBJ2-7; no clear D. Material: CD4+ or CD8+ T cells sorted from blood, obtained in a trial of the OX40 agonist ivuxolimab. The sequence was collected from an adult with an advanced solid tumor such as melanoma, head and neck, liver or kidney cancer. As DNA, the CDR3 is TGTGCCAGCAGCTTAGTGGTGGCAGCCTCAACCTACGAGCAGTACTTC. It is translated as CASSLVVAASTYEQYF.